This T cell receptor beta chain was sequenced for a study of blood T cell repertoires in COVID-19 (dated by TCRdb to 2018 to 2020). Regarding the research as a whole: Samples covering the acute and convalescent phases of COVID-19 were provided by collaborators in the United States, Italy and Spain. The material from the prospective study consisted of cDNA or gDNA derived from T cells, B-cell-depleted T cells, or PBMCs. Subjects who had been exposed to COVID-19, were actively infected with it, or had recovered from it provided the deeply sampled blood TCRbeta repertoires that made up the dataset. The repertoires were made available in a free public database intended to serve as a resource for research on the immune response to SARS-CoV-2. Samples were obtained from the ongoing ImmuneRACE study (first 160 participants) and from about 1,300 subjects provided by 6 global collaborators. Nearly every sample came with metadata listing a de-identified subject ID, COVID-19 status, age in years and sex. Where HLA class I and class II types were available, the types were taken from metadata supplied by the sample provider, not from assay-based typing. Study-level results and caveats: Clinical and demographic metadata were provided uncurated, with the amount varying by source and participant.

On this clone: No antigen is known for it. One junction end does not reproduce the germline sequence, and a read error may be involved.

Collaborating institutions collected whole blood in K2EDTA tubes following their own protocols. For TCRbeta analysis, collaborators shipped samples in one of three forms: frozen whole blood, isolated PBMCs, or DNA extracted from either of those sample types. TCRbeta CDR3 regions were amplified from genomic DNA by means of the immunoSEQ Assay, a bias-controlled multiplex PCR. From the authors' description of their analysis: The number of nucleated cells in each sample was estimated by amplification of reference gene primers within the assay. To quantify the absolute abundance of each unique TCRbeta CDR3 rearrangement, sequence reads were collapsed and filtered. Productive Simpson clonality was computed per sample as the square root of Simpson's diversity index over productive rearrangements. TCRdb carries this immuneACCESS record with in-frame sequences only. Its versions omit some clonotypes, under half of them owing to an unresolved V gene in the studies checked, with the rest unexplained. The V and J calls and clone size were taken over from that table, and D and trimming were inferred from the DNA. The sample records fewer than 110,000 clones, roughly 83% of which are singletons. Of the sample, about 4% is held by the ten largest clones.

CDR1 and CDR2 were assigned from the germline V gene as MDHEN and SYDVKM. Spanning cysteine to phenylalanine, the CDR3 consists of 14 amino acids. Only the CDR3 region is kept as DNA, spanning 42 bases read in frame from base 1. Sequencing was carried out using peripheral blood. Recombination joined TRBV28 with TRBJ1-3; no D segment can be confidently identified. The TCR sequence derives from a human donor in a cohort sampled during active COVID-19. In nucleotides, the sequence is TGTGCCAGCAGTTCGCCCGTGGCTGGAGACACCATATATTTT. The translation is CASSSPVAGDTIYF.